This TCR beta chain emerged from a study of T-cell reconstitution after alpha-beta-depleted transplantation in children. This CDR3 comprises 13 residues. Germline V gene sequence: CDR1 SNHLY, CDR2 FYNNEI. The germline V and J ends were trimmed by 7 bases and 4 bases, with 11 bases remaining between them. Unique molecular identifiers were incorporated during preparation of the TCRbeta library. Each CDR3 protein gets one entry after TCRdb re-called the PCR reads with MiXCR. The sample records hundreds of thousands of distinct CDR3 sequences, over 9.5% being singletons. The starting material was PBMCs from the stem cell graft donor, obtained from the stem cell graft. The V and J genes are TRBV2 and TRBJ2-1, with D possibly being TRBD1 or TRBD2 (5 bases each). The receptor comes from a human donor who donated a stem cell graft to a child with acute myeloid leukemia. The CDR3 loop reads CASNPRGYNEQFF. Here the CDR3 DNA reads TGTGCCAGCAACCCGAGGGGTTACAATGAGCAGTTCTTC.